Presented here are 15 T cell receptor beta chains from one specimen sequenced in a study of blood T cell repertoires in COVID-19. Only in-frame clones appear in the TCRdb table, and some are missing; sequencing was by immunoSEQ multiplex PCR. Of approximately 110,000 clones listed, 70% to 80% are singletons. Sequenced material: peripheral blood. The receptor set was obtained from a man in his 70s with active or convalescent COVID-19.

The chain has TRBV6-5 and TRBJ1-2; possibly TRBD1 for D (5 bases). Germline CDR1 and CDR2: MNHEY and SVGAGI. This CDR3 has 14 residues. V lost 0 bases and J lost 3, with 8 bases in between. The CDR3 nucleotides read TGTGCCAGCAGTTACTCCGGGGGGGACTATGGCTACACCTTC. This translates into CASSYSGGDYGYTF.

This clone has a handful of counts. The chain links TRBV28 to TRBJ1-2; 8 bases line up with TRBD1. CDR1 and CDR2 (germline): MDHEN, SYDVKM. V was clipped by 5 bases and J by 6 bases; unmatched bases: 5. The CDR3 has 13 amino acids. The CDR3 nucleotides read TGTGCCAGCAGTCGGGACAGGTTAGATGGCTACACCTTC. Its translation: CASSRDRLDGYTF.

In nucleotides, the CDR3 is TGTGCCTGGAGTTTAAGTGGAGGGGCTAACTATGGCTACACCTTC. Its translation: CAWSLSGGANYGYTF. The rearrangement joins TRBV30 to TRBJ1-2, with D perhaps matching TRBD1 (5 bases). Per the germline V gene, CDR1 is GTSNPN and CDR2 is SVGIG (reference sequence). CDR3 length equals 15 residues. V was shortened by 2 bases and J by 0 bases, with 13 bases between the two germline ends. Full variable domain (remainder filled in from reference TRBV30 and TRBJ1-2): SQTIHQWPATLVQPVGSPLSLECTVEGTSNPNLYWYRQAAGRGLQLLFYSVGIGQISSEVPQNLSASRPQDRQFILSSKKLLLSDSGFYLCAWSLSGGANYGYTFGSGTRLTVV.

This clone was counted between two and nine times. The chain is built from TRBV5-1 and TRBJ2-2, with 7 bases lining up with TRBD1. CDR1 SGHRS and CDR2 YFSETQ come from the germline V gene. The CDR3 extends over 14 amino acids. Trimming took 5 bases from V and 3 from J; bases not matched to a gene: 4. DNA for the CDR3: TGCGCCAGCAGGATCCAGGGGGACACCGGGGAGCTGTTTTTT. Its protein product is CASRIQGDTGELFF. Full variable domain (rest looked up from reference TRBV5-1 and TRBJ2-2): KAGVTQTPRYLIKTRGQQVTLSCSPISGHRSVSWYQQTPGQGLQFLFEYFSETQRNKGNFPGRFSGRQFSNSRSEMNVSTLELGDSALYLCASRIQGDTGELFFGEGSRLTVL.

The DNA for the CDR3 is TGTGCCAGCAGCGGAGATAGTGCTGAGACCCAGTACTTC. Translation gives CASSGDSAETQYF. The chain carries TRBV9 and TRBJ2-5; D gene unclear. Trimming stripped 3 bases from V and 5 bases from J, with 11 bases between. CDR1 is SGDLS, CDR2 YYNGEE, per germline. The CDR3 is 13 amino acids.

V gene TRBV5-1 combines with J gene TRBJ1-2, with D perhaps TRBD1 (5 bases). This CDR3 has 14 residues. Trimming took off 3 bases at V and 7 bases at J, with 16 bases between the two ends. Germline loops: CDR1 SGHRS, CDR2 YFSETQ. CDR3 residues: CASSSLQAGGGYTF. DNA for the CDR3: TGCGCCAGCAGCTCTCTACAGGCCGGGGGTGGCTACACCTTC.

V and J are TRBV3-1 (or the pseudogene TRBV3-2) and TRBJ2-2; 10 bases fit TRBD2. The CDR3 sequence is 17 residues long. Looked up from germline, CDR1 is LGHDT and CDR2 is YNNKEL (reference sequence). Trimming cost V 5 bases and J 1 base; bases outside gene matches: 7. The CDR3 coding sequence is TGTGCCAGCAGCTCGCTAGCGGGAGCCCTGAACACCGGGGAGCTGTTTTTT. Translation: CASSSLAGALNTGELFF.

The J gene is TRBJ1-6, the V gene TRBV14, with D possibly being TRBD1 (5 bases). Germline values: CDR1 SGHDN, CDR2 FVKESK. The CDR3 is made up of 14 amino acids. V lost 7 bases and J lost 6, with 13 bases in between. CDR3 protein: CASTSGFRNSPLHF. The CDR3 bases are TGTGCCAGCACCTCAGGGTTTCGTAATTCACCCCTCCACTTT.

The chain is built from TRBV5-6 and TRBJ1-6; no clear D gene. V was pared by 1 base and J by 9 bases, with 14 bases between. Germline V lookup: CDR1 SGHDT, CDR2 YYEEEE. This CDR3 spans 15 amino acids. The CDR3 is CASSLKGGTGSPLHF. The CDR3 nucleotides are TGTGCCAGCAGCTTGAAGGGAGGTACGGGTTCACCCCTCCACTTT.

The V gene is TRBV11-2, the J gene TRBJ1-1; no clear D gene. CDR1 is SGHAT, CDR2 FQNNGV, per germline. Trimming left V 1 base short and J 7 bases short, with 7 bases between. This CDR3 has 12 amino acids. CDR3 protein: CASSLGRHEAFF. The CDR3 DNA reads as TGTGCCAGCAGCTTAGGGCGACATGAAGCTTTCTTT.

This clone was seen a few times. The chain uses TRBV7-3 and TRBJ2-3; D unclear. Germline V lookup: CDR1 SGHTA, CDR2 FQGTGA. CDR3 size: 13 residues. V was cut by 2 bases and J by 2 bases, with 5 bases left in between. The CDR3 is CASSLQNTDTQYF. The CDR3 nucleotides read TGTGCCAGCAGCTTACAGAACACAGATACGCAGTATTTT.

This chain links TRBV9 with TRBJ2-2, with 11 bases lining up with TRBD1. V was pared by 0 bases and J by 2 bases, with 3 bases of the junction left unmatched. The CDR3 sequence is 17 residues long. CDR1 is SGDLS, CDR2 YYNGEE, per germline. The CDR3 protein is CASSVAGTGGNTGELFF. CDR3 nucleotide sequence: TGTGCCAGCAGCGTAGCCGGGACAGGGGGTAACACCGGGGAGCTGTTTTTT.

The chain is built from TRBV10-3 and TRBJ2-7, with D tentatively TRBD1 (5 bases). The CDR3 has 13 residues. The V and J ends lost 4 bases and 5 bases respectively, with 12 bases between them. Germline V lookup: CDR1 ENHRY, CDR2 SYGVKD. CDR3 bases: TGTGCCATCAGTGGAGTATGGGGCAACGAGCAGTACTTC. This translates into CAISGVWGNEQYF.

Notes on this clone: The junction differs from germline at one of its ends, possibly a read error. The chain links TRBV5-5 to TRBJ1-5, with 8 bases aligning to TRBD1. The CDR3 covers 13 residues. Germline V gives CDR1 SGHKS, CDR2 YYEKEE (reference sequence). CDR3 in DNA: TGTGCCAGCACCTTGACAGGGGATGAGCCCCAGCATTTT. It codes for CASTLTGDEPQHF. Based on the CDR3 plus reference TRBV5-5 and TRBJ1-5, the full variable domain is DAGVTQSPTHLIKTRGQQVTLRCSPISGHKSVSWYQQVLGQGPQFIFQYYEKEERGRGNFPDRFSARQFPNYSSELNVNALLLGDSALYLCASTLTGDEPQHFGDGTRLSIL.

This sequence joins TRBV30 and TRBJ2-7; D possibly corresponds to TRBD1 (6 bases). The CDR3 totals 12 residues. CDR1 is GTSNPN, CDR2 SVGIG, per germline (reference sequence). V was cut by 7 bases and J by 3 bases, with 13 bases left in between. The CDR3 DNA follows: TGTGCCTCGAAGACAGGAGTCTACGAGCAGTACTTC. Amino acid sequence: CASKTGVYEQYF.